This T cell receptor beta chain was profiled in a study of OX40 agonist ivuxolimab in advanced cancers. Concerning this clone: Its cognate antigen is unknown.

Broader study findings: The expanded peripheral T cells' antigen specificity was not determined. Researchers report that CD8+ T cells had, on average, more expanded clones than CD4+.

Sequencing used immunoSEQ multiplex PCR; TCRdb keeps in-frame clones, though not all of them. Of 45,000 to 60,000 clones in the sample, roughly 90% were seen once. The CDR3 consists of 12 residues. Trimming left V 5 bases short and J 7 bases short, with 12 bases between. Germline V lookup: CDR1 MNHEY, CDR2 SMNVEV (reference sequence). The sequence was collected from an adult with an advanced solid tumor such as melanoma, head and neck, liver or kidney cancer. V usage is TRBV27 and J usage is TRBJ2-7; D might be TRBD2 (5 bases). This sample comprised CD4+ or CD8+ T cells sorted from blood, obtained in a trial of the OX40 agonist ivuxolimab. The CDR3 loop reads CASSRRTGEQYF. The CDR3 coding sequence is TGTGCCAGCAGTCGAAGGACGGGGGAGCAGTACTTC.